This paragraph reports one T cell receptor beta chain. Its antigen is not yet known. Within one base of it there is no much larger clone, and no base qualities were kept. CDR1 and CDR2, per the germline V gene (reference sequence), are LGHDT and YNNKEL. The CDR3 runs 11 residues from the cysteine to the phenylalanine. The DNA shown is the 33-base CDR3, in frame from base 1. Trimming takes 4 bases from V and 8 bases from J, and the germline ends sit 6 bases apart. Each collaborating institution followed its own protocols to collect whole blood in K2EDTA tubes. Collaborator samples were shipped for TCRbeta analysis as frozen whole blood, isolated PBMCs, or DNA extracted from either sample type. TCRbeta CDR3 regions were amplified from genomic DNA by means of the immunoSEQ Assay, a bias-controlled multiplex PCR. The study's own analysis went as follows. The number of nucleated cells in each sample was estimated by amplification of reference gene primers within the assay. To quantify the absolute abundance of each unique TCRbeta CDR3 rearrangement, sequence reads were collapsed and filtered. For each sample, productive Simpson clonality was calculated as the square root of Simpson's diversity index over productive rearrangements. This immuneACCESS table, as held by TCRdb, lists in-frame sequences with V and J called but not all clones. Of the missing ones, under half trace to an unresolved V gene in checked studies; the others have no known cause. The DNA gave D and trimming, while V, J and clone size come from that table. The sample contains 200,000 to 300,000 clones, roughly 86% of them found a single time. 3.5% to 4.5% of the sample rests with the top ten.

The sample belongs to a study of blood T cell repertoires in COVID-19 (dated by TCRdb to between 2020 and 2021). About the investigation overall: The collaborator samples originated in the United States, Italy and Spain and spanned the acute and convalescent phases of COVID-19. The prospective study material was composed of cDNA or gDNA derived from T cells, B-cell-depleted T cells, or PBMCs. Subjects who had been exposed to COVID-19, were actively infected with it, or had recovered from it provided the deeply sampled blood TCRbeta repertoires that made up the dataset. The repertoires were released in a freely available public database intended as a resource for research on the immune response to SARS-CoV-2. The samples were drawn from two sources: the first 160 participants of the ongoing ImmuneRACE study, and 1,200 or so subjects contributed by 6 global collaborators. A de-identified subject ID, COVID-19 status, age in years and sex were almost always included in the sample metadata. HLA class I and class II types, where available, came from metadata supplied by the sample provider rather than from assay-based typing. On the study overall, not on this receptor specifically: The quantity of clinical and demographic metadata differed by source and by participant and was supplied without curation.

The TCR was taken from a man between 45 and 60 years old with acute or convalescent COVID-19. The V and J segments used are TRBV3-1 (or the pseudogene TRBV3-2) and TRBJ2-1, with the D gene too uncertain to name. The sequenced material came from peripheral blood. The CDR3 corresponds to CASSLIDEQFF. The DNA sequence follows: TGTGCCAGCAGCCTCATTGATGAGCAGTTCTTC.